The following is a T cell receptor beta chain sequence with its context. Its antigen has not been determined. No much larger clonotype is one base removed from it; base qualities were not supplied. V lost 0 bases and J lost 4 bases; the stretch between them is 10 bases long. CDR1 SGDLS and CDR2 YYNGEE were looked up in the germline V gene. Measured from the cysteine to the phenylalanine, the CDR3 is 14 residues long. The CDR3 DNA has 42 bases and is translated from base 1. The data originate from a study of blood T cell repertoires in COVID-19 (dated by TCRdb to about 2020). Broadly, across the study: Collaborator samples came from the United States, Italy and Spain and covered acute and convalescent phases of COVID-19. The repertoires were released in a freely available public database intended as a resource for research on the immune response to SARS-CoV-2. The sample metadata nearly always contained a de-identified subject ID, COVID-19 status, age in years and sex. Where HLA class I and class II types were available, the types were taken from metadata supplied by the sample provider, not from assay-based typing. Deeply sampled blood TCRbeta repertoires from subjects exposed to, actively infected with, or recovered from COVID-19 were included in the dataset. The samples were drawn from the first 160 participants of the ongoing ImmuneRACE study and from about 1,200 subjects provided by 6 global collaborators. The material from the prospective study consisted of cDNA or gDNA derived from T cells, B-cell-depleted T cells, or PBMCs. Results the study describes overall, beyond this receptor: How much clinical and demographic metadata was included differed by source and by participant, and the metadata was provided uncurated.

TCRbeta CDR3 regions were amplified from genomic DNA by means of the immunoSEQ Assay, a bias-controlled multiplex PCR. As for the authors' bioinformatics: Nucleated cell counts per sample were estimated from amplification of reference gene primers within the assay. To quantify the absolute abundance of each unique TCRbeta CDR3 rearrangement, sequence reads were collapsed and filtered. For each sample, productive Simpson clonality was calculated as the square root of Simpson's diversity index across productive rearrangements. What TCRdb holds here is the immuneACCESS table cut down to in-frame rearrangements. Part of the clones is not present; checked against another copy, under half of the missing clones reflect an unresolved V gene, and the others are unexplained. That table gives V, J and clone size, and the DNA gave D and trimming. Across this sample there are roughly 160,000 clones, with more than 85% seen only once. Jointly, the top ten make up less than 0.7% of the sample.

One collaborating source in Seattle enrolled patients during active infection and followed them longitudinally through the course of disease. Each collaborating institution followed its own protocols to collect whole blood in K2EDTA tubes. For TCRbeta analysis, collaborator samples were shipped as frozen whole blood, as isolated PBMCs, or as DNA extracted from either sample type. This chain joins TRBV9 to TRBJ1-2; TRBD1 is a possible D gene, resting on 6 matching bases. This sequence was found in a man between 60 and 75 years old with COVID-19, enrolled during active disease. Sequenced input: peripheral blood. The CDR3 corresponds to CASSVDGGRYGYTF. In nucleotide form, the sequence is TGTGCCAGCAGCGTAGATGGGGGCCGCTATGGCTACACCTTC.